This T cell receptor beta chain comes out of a study of T cell changes during pregnancy in multiple sclerosis. The protocol was immunoSEQ multiplex PCR, while the TCRdb copy is restricted to in-frame clones and leaves out a portion. The table shows fewer than 50,000 clones, with 90% to 95% occurring only once. The sequences come from CD8+ T cells from peripheral blood mononuclear cells, collected in the first trimester of pregnancy. This TCR was sampled from a female donor with multiple sclerosis, enrolled in a pregnancy study.

CDR3 sequence: CASSRTSGQYNEQFF. The CDR3 DNA follows: TGTGCCAGCAGCCGGACTAGCGGGCAATACAATGAGCAGTTCTTC. V gene TRBV4-2 combines with J gene TRBJ2-1; 11 bases are shared with TRBD2. The CDR3 is 15 residues long. The V segment lost 4 bases and the J segment 4 bases; nucleotides outside the gene matches: 3. Germline CDR1 reads LGHNA; CDR2 reads YNFKEQ.